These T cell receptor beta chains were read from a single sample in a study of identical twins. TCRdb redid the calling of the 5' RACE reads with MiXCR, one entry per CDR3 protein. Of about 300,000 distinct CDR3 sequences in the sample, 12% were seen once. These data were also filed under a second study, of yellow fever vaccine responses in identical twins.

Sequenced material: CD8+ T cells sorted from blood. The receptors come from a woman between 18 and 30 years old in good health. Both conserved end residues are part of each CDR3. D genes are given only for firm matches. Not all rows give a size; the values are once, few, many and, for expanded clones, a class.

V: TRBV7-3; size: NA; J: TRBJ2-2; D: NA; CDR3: CASSDGGPEYTGELFF; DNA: TGTGCCAGCAGCGATGGAGGGCCAGAGTACACCGGGGAGCTGTTTTTT
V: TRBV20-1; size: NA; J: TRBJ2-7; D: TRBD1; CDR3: CSARDPTGQGPYEQYF; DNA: TGCAGTGCTAGAGACCCCACGGGACAGGGACCTTACGAGCAGTACTTC
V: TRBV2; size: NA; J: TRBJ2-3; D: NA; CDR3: CVPVGRGLSDTQYF; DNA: TGTGTCCCGGTGGGCAGGGGCTTATCAGATACGCAGTATTTT
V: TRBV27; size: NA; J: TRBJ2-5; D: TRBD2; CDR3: CASSSLETSGVETQYF; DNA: TGTGCCAGCAGTTCCCTCGAAACTAGCGGGGTAGAGACCCAGTACTTC
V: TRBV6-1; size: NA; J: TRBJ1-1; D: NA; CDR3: CASSEGALLNTEAFF; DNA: TGTGCCAGCAGTGAAGGGGCACTTCTGAACACTGAAGCTTTCTTT
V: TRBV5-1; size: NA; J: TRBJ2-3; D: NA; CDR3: CASSPDRKDTQYF; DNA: TGCGCCAGCAGCCCTGACAGGAAAGATACGCAGTATTTT
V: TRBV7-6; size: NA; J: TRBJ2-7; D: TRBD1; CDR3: CASSLVPGTGGNEQYF; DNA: TGTGCCAGCAGCTTAGTTCCCGGGACAGGGGGAAACGAGCAGTACTTC
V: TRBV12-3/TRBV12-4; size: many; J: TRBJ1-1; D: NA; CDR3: CASRTEGNTEAFF; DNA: TGTGCCAGCAGGACGGAGGGGAACACTGAAGCTTTCTTT
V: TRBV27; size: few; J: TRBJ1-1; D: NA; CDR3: CASLKTRLNTEAFF; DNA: TGTGCCAGCCTTAAGACCCGTTTGAACACTGAAGCTTTCTTT
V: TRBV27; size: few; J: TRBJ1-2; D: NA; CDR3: CASTRSLGGPPGGDYGYTF; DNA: TGTGCCAGCACCAGATCTTTGGGGGGACCCCCCGGGGGGGACTATGGCTACACCTTC
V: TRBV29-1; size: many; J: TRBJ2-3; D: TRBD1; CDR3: CSVELGQGIDTQYF; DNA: TGCAGCGTTGAACTGGGACAGGGGATTGATACGCAGTATTTT
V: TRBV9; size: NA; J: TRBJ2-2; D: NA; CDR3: CASSEEITGELFF; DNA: TGTGCCAGCAGTGAGGAAATCACCGGGGAGCTGTTTTTT
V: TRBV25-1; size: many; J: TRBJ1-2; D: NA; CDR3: CASSEFGGYGYTF; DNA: TGTGCCAGCAGTGAATTTGGAGGCTATGGCTACACCTTC
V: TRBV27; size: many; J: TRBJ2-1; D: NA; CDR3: CASSPGDIYYNEQFF; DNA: TGTGCCAGCAGCCCCGGGGACATCTACTACAATGAGCAGTTCTTC
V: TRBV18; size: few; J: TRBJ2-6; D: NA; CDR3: CASSPTGSGANVLTF; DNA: TGTGCCAGCTCACCGACAGGCTCTGGGGCCAACGTCCTGACTTTC
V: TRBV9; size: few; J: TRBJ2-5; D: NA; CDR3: CASSVGTSFGTQYF; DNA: TGTGCCAGCAGCGTAGGAACTAGCTTTGGGACCCAGTACTTC
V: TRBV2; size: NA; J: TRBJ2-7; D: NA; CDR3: CASSEGTSNYEQYF; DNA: TGTGCCAGCAGTGAGGGTACGTCAAACTACGAGCAGTACTTC
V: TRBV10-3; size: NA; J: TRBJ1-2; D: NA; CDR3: CAISDERLGYTF; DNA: TGTGCCATCAGTGACGAAAGGTTGGGCTACACCTTC
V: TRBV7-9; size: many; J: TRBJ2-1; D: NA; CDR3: CASSLRSSPNEQFF; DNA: TGTGCCAGCAGCTTAAGGTCTAGCCCCAATGAGCAGTTCTTC
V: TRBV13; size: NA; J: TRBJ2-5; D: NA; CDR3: CASSSDQGETQYF; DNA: TGTGCCAGCAGCTCCGACCAAGGAGAGACCCAGTACTTC
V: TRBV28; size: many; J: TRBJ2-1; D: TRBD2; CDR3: CASSLPGMRGTSGRNEQFF; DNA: TGTGCCAGCAGTTTACCCGGGATGAGAGGGACTAGCGGGAGGAATGAGCAGTTCTTC
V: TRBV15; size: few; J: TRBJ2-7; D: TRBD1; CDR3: CATSRWTGAGEQYF; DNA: TGTGCCACCAGCCGCTGGACAGGGGCAGGCGAGCAGTACTTC
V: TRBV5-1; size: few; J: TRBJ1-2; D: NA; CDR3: CASSSTNYGYTF; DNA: TGCGCCAGCAGCTCAACTAACTATGGCTACACCTTC
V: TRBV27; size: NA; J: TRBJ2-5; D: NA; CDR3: CASSMGGQETQYF; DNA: TGTGCCAGCAGTATGGGGGGTCAAGAGACCCAGTACTTC
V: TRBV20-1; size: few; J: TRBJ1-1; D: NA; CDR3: CSASKRGTPPRGTEAFF; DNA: TGCAGTGCAAGCAAAAGGGGTACTCCTCCTAGAGGGACTGAAGCTTTCTTT
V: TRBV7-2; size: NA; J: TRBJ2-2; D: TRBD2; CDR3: CASSLVPGLAGNTGELFF; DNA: TGTGCCAGCAGCTTAGTGCCGGGTCTAGCGGGAAACACCGGGGAGCTGTTTTTT
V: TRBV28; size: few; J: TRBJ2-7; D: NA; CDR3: CASSFYSSYEQYF; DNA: TGTGCCAGCAGTTTCTATAGCTCCTACGAGCAGTACTTC
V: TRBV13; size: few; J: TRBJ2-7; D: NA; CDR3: CASSLNRIRYEQYF; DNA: TGTGCCAGCAGCTTGAACAGGATACGCTACGAGCAGTACTTC
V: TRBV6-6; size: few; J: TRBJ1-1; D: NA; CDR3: CASSYKGDTEAFF; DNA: TGTGCCAGCAGTTACAAGGGAGACACTGAAGCTTTCTTT
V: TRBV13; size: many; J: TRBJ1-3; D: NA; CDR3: CATHLPGSGNTIYF; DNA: TGTGCCACCCATCTCCCCGGGTCTGGAAACACCATATATTTT
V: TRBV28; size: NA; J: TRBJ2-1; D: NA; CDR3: CASSLRLPRGEQFF; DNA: TGTGCCAGCAGTTTGCGACTACCCCGCGGAGAGCAGTTCTTC
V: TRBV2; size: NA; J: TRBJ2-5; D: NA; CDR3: CASSEVFEKETQYF; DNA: TGTGCCAGCAGTGAAGTGTTCGAAAAGGAGACCCAGTACTTC
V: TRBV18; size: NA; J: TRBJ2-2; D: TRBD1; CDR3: CASSPQVGTGGVAGELFF; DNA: TGTGCCAGCTCACCACAAGTTGGAACAGGGGGCGTCGCCGGGGAGCTGTTTTTT
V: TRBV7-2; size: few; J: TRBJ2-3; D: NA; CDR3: CASSLASWVQPDTQYF; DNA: TGTGCCAGCAGCTTAGCGTCCTGGGTCCAGCCGGATACGCAGTATTTT
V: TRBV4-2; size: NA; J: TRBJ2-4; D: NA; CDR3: CASSQASGSENIQYF; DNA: TGTGCCAGCAGCCAAGCTTCAGGGAGTGAAAACATTCAGTACTTC
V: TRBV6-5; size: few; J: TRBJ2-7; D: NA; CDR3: CASSYGQALEQYF; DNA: TGTGCCAGCAGTTACGGCCAGGCCTTGGAGCAGTACTTC
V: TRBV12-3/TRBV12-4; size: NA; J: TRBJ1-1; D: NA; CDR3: CASRDPGLGAFF; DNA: TGTGCCAGCAGGGACCCCGGGTTGGGGGCTTTCTTT
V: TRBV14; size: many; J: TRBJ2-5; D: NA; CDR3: CASSHRTVGTQYF; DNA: TGTGCCAGCAGCCACAGGACCGTCGGGACCCAGTACTTC
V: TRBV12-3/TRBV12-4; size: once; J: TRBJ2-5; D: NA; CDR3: CASSLARDYWETQYF; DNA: TGTGCCAGCAGTTTAGCACGGGATTATTGGGAGACCCAGTACTTC
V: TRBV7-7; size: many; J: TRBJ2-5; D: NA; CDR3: CASSSEWSGETQYF; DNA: TGTGCCAGCAGCTCAGAATGGTCTGGGGAGACCCAGTACTTC
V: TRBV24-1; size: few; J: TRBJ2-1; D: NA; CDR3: CATSGAGDYNEQFF; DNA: TGTGCCACCAGTGGGGCAGGGGACTACAATGAGCAGTTCTTC
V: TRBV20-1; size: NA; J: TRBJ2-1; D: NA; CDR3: CSAEQTIPAWDEQFF; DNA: TGCAGTGCCGAACAGACTATCCCTGCTTGGGATGAGCAGTTCTTC
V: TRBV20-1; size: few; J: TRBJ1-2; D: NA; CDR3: CSASLLNYGYTF; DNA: TGCAGTGCTAGCCTGCTTAACTATGGCTACACCTTC
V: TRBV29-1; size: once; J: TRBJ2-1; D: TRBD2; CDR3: CSGSGTRPYNEQFF; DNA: TGCAGCGGGTCCGGGACTAGACCCTACAATGAGCAGTTCTTC
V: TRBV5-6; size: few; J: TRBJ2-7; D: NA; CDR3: CASSLSYPAYEQYF; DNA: TGTGCCAGCAGCTTGAGCTACCCGGCCTACGAGCAGTACTTC
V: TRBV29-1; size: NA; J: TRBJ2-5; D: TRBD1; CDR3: CSVELYKTGDQETQYF; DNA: TGCAGCGTTGAACTCTACAAAACAGGGGACCAAGAGACCCAGTACTTC
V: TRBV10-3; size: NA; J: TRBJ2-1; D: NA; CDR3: CAISEPDVEQFF; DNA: TGTGCCATCAGTGAGCCGGACGTCGAGCAGTTCTTC
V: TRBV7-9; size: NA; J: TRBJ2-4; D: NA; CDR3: CASSRPGLGKNIQYF; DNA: TGTGCCAGCAGCCGACCGGGACTCGGCAAAAACATTCAGTACTTC
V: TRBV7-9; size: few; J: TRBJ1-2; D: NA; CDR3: CASSLGTSPYGYTF; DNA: TGTGCCAGCAGCTTAGGAACTTCTCCCTATGGCTACACCTTC
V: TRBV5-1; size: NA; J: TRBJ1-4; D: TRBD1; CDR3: CASSSRQGEKLFF; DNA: TGCGCCAGCAGCTCTCGACAGGGGGAGAAACTGTTTTTT
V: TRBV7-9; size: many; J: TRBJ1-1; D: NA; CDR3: CASSPTREAFF; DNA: TGTGCCAGCAGCCCCACTCGGGAAGCTTTCTTT
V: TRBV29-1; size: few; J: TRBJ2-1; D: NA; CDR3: CSVDPGRRGNEQFF; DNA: TGCAGCGTCGACCCGGGGAGACGGGGCAATGAGCAGTTCTTC
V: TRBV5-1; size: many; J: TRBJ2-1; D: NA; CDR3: CASSQNNEQFF; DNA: TGCGCCAGCAGTCAGAACAATGAGCAGTTCTTC
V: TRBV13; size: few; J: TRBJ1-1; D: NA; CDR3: CASSLGGDTSRDF; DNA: TGTGCCAGCAGCTTAGGAGGGGACACGTCGCGTGACTTT